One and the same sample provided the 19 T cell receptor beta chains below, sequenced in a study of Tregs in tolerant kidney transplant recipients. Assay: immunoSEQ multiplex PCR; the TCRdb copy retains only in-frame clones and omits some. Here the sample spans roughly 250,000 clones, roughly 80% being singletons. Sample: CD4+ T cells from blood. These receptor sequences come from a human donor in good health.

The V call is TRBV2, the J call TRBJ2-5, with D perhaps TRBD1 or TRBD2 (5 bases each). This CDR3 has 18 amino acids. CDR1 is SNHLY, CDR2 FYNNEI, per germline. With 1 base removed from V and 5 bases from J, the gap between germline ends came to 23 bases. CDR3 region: CASSEGTPRTFITETQYF. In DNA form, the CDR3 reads TGTGCCAGCAGTGAAGGGACTCCCAGGACATTTATTACCGAGACCCAGTACTTC. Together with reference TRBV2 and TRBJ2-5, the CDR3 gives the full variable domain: EPEVTQTPSHQVTQMGQEVILRCVPISNHLYFYWYRQILGQKVEFLVSFYNNEISEKSEIFDDQFSVERPDGSNFTLKIRSTKLEDSAMYFCASSEGTPRTFITETQYFGPGTRLLVL.

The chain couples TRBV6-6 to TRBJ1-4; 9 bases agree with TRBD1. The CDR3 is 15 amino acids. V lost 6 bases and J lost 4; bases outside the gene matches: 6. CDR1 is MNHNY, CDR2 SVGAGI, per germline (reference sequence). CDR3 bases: TGTGCCAGCAGATCCGACAGGGGGATTAATGAAAAACTGTTTTTT. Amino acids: CASRSDRGINEKLFF.

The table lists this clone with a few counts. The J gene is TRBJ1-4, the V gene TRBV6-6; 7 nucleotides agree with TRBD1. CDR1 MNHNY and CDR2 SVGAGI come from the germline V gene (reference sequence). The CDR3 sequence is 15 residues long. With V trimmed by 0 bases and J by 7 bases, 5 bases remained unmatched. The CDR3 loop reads CASSYSDRVGEKLFF. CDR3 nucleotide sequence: TGTGCCAGCAGTTACTCCGACAGGGTTGGTGAAAAACTGTTTTTT.

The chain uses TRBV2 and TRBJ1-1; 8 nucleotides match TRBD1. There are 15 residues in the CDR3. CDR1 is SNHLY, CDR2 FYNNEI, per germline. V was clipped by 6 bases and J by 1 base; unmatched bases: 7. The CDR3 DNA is TGTGCCAGCAGCCGGTGGGGACAGGCGAACACTGAAGCTTTCTTT. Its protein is CASSRWGQANTEAFF.

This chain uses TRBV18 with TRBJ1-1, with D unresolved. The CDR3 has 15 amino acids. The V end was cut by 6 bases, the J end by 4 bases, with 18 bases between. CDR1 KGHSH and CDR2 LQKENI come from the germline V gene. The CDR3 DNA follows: TGTGCCAGCTCCGCATCAAGCGGTTTGGTCACTGAAGCTTTCTTT. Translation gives CASSASSGLVTEAFF.

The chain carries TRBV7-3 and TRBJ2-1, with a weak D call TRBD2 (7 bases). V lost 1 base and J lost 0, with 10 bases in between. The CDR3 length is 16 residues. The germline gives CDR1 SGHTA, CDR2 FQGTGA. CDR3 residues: CASSLSGGHSYNEQFF. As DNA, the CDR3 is TGTGCCAGCAGCTTAAGCGGGGGCCACTCCTACAATGAGCAGTTCTTC.

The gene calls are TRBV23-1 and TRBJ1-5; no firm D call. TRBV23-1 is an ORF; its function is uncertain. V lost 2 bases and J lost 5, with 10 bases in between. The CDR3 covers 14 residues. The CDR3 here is CASSQQTPYQPQHF. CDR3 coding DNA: TGCGCCAGCAGTCAACAAACGCCTTATCAGCCCCAGCATTTT.

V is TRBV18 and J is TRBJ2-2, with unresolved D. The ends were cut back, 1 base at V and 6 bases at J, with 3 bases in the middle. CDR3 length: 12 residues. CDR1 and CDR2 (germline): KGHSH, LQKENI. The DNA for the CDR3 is TGTGCCAGCTCACCACGTCCCGGGGAGCTGTTTTTT. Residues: CASSPRPGELFF.

The CDR3 protein is CASSLTASGGAHEQYF. Here the CDR3 DNA reads TGTGCCAGCAGCCTGACAGCGAGCGGGGGGGCACACGAGCAGTACTTC. The chain joins TRBV7-9 to TRBJ2-7, with TRBD2 identical over 10 bases. This CDR3 region has 16 residues. V dropped 5 bases and J dropped 5; count of bases not matched to a gene: 12. Germline V gene lookup returns CDR1 SEHNR and CDR2 FQNEAQ (reference sequence).

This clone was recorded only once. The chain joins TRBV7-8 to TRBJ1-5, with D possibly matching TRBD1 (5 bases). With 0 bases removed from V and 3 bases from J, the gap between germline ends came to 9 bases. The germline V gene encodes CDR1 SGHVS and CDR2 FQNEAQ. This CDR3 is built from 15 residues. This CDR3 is CASSLATGANQPQHF. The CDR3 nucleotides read TGTGCCAGCAGCTTAGCTACAGGTGCCAATCAGCCCCAGCATTTT.

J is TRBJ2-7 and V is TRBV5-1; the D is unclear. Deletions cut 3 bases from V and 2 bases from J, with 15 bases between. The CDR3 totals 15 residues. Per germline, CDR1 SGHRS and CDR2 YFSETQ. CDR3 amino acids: CASSYGPPGTYEQYF. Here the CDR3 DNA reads TGCGCCAGCAGCTATGGTCCGCCCGGAACCTACGAGCAGTACTTC.

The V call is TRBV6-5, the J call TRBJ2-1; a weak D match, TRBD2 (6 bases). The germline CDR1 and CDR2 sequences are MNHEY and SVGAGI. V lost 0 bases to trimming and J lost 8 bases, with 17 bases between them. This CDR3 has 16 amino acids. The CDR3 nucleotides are TGTGCCAGCAGTTACTCGAGACTAGATTCGGGCTATGAGCAGTTCTTC. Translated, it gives CASSYSRLDSGYEQFF.

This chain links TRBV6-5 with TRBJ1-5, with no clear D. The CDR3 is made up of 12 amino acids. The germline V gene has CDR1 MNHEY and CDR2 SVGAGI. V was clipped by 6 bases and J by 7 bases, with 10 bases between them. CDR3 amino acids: CASRSGRQPQHF. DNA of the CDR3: TGTGCCAGCAGAAGTGGGAGGCAGCCCCAGCATTTT.

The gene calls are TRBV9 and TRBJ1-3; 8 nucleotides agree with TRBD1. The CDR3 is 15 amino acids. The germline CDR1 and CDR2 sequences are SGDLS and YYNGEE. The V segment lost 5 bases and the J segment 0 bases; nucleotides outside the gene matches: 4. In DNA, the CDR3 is TGTGCCAGCAGTAACGGACAGGGCTCTGGAAACACCATATATTTT. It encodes CASSNGQGSGNTIYF.

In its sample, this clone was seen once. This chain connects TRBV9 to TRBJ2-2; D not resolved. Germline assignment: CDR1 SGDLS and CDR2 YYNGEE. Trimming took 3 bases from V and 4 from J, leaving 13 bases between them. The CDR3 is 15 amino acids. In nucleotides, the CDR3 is TGTGCCAGCAGCGGCAGTTTGTGGGGCACCGGGGAGCTGTTTTTT. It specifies CASSGSLWGTGELFF.

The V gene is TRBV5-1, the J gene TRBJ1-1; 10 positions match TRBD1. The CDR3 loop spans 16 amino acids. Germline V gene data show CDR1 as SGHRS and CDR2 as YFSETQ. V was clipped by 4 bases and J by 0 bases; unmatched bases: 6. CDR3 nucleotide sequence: TGCGCCAGCAGCGAAGGACAGGGGGTAATGAACACTGAAGCTTTCTTT. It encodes CASSEGQGVMNTEAFF.

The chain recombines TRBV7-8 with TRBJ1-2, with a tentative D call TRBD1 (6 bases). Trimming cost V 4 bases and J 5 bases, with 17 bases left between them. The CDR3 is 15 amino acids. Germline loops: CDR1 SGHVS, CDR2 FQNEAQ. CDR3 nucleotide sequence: TGTGCCAGCAGCTACCGGGACATTCCTCTATATGGCTACACCTTC. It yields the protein CASSYRDIPLYGYTF.

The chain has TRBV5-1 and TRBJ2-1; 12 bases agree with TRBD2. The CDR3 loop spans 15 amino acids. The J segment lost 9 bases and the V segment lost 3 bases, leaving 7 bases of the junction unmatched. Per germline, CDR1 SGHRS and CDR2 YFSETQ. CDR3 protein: CASSSTSGRGGEQFF. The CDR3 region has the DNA TGCGCCAGCAGCTCGACTAGCGGGAGAGGGGGTGAGCAGTTCTTC.

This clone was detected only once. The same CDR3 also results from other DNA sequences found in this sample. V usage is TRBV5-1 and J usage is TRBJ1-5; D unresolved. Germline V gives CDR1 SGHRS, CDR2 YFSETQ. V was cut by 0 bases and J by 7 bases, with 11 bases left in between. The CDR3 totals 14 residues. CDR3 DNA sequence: TGCGCCAGCAGCTTGGAGGGTACGGGCCAGCCCCAGCATTTT. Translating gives CASSLEGTGQPQHF.